This TCR beta chain was identified in a study of CXCR3-negative and CXCR3-positive naive CD8 T cells. CD45RO-CCR7+CD27+CD95- marked naive CD8+ T cells. General observations from the study: Similar TRBV-TRBJ usage characterized naive CXCR3-negative and CXCR3-positive cells; memory cells differed. CXCR3 expression partially decreased after cryopreservation; most assays used fresh PBMCs. In CXCR3-positive naive cells, the TRB CDR3s were more hydrophobic than in CXCR3-negative naive cells.

This CDR3 comprises 14 residues. Germline V gives CDR1 DFQATT, CDR2 SNEGSKA (reference sequence). Preparation of TRB cDNA libraries relied on 5' RACE carrying UMI labels. No DNA is given; TCRdb re-called the 5' RACE reads and lists each CDR3 protein once. The repertoire table contains 5,700 or so distinct CDR3 sequences. This clonotype is medium-sized by frequency. Its specificity is unknown. The clonotype was recovered from a human donor in good health. Some clones in this sample may be carry-over from other donors' samples. The chain is built from TRBV20-1 and TRBJ1-3; no DNA is available, so the TRBD1 call from TCRdb remains unchecked. The sequencing input was naive CXCR3+ CD8+ T cells from blood. Subset given: CD45RO-CCR7+CD27+CD95- naive CD8+ T cells expressing CXCR3 (TNR3+). The CDR3 spells CSARPWDSGNTIYF.